This T cell receptor beta chain was sequenced for a study of blood T cell repertoires in COVID-19. V dropped 1 base and J dropped 5; count of bases not matched to a gene: 7. The germline CDR1 and CDR2 sequences are SGHDN and FVKESK. CDR3 length: 15 residues. Only in-frame clones appear in the TCRdb table, and some are missing; sequencing was by immunoSEQ multiplex PCR. The sample has tens of thousands of clones, about 90% seen once. The sequenced sample was peripheral blood. The TCR comes from a man aged 60-69 years with acute or convalescent COVID-19. This rearrangement joins TRBV14 to TRBJ1-1; 7 bases agree with TRBD1. The DNA of the CDR3 is TGTGCCAGCAGCCAAGGGACAGGTTCCAGTACTGAAGCTTTCTTT. Translated: CASSQGTGSSTEAFF.